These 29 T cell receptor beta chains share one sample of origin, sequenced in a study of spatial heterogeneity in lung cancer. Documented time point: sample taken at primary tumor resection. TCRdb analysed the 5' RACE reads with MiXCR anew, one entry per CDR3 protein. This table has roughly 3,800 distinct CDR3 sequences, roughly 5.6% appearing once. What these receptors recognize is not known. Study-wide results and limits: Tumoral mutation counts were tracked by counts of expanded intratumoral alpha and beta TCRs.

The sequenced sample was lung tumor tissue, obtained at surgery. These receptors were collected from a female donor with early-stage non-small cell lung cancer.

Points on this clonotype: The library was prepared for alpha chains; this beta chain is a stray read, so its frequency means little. The CDR3 DNA sequence: TGTGCCAGCAGTCGCAGGGAGGAAAAACTGTTTTTT. It codes for CASSRREEKLFF. The V gene is TRBV7-9, the J gene TRBJ1-4; D might be TRBD1 (5 bases). V lost 6 bases and J lost 8, with 10 bases in between. Germline V CDR1 and CDR2: SEHNR, FQNEAQ (reference sequence). CDR3 length: 12 residues.

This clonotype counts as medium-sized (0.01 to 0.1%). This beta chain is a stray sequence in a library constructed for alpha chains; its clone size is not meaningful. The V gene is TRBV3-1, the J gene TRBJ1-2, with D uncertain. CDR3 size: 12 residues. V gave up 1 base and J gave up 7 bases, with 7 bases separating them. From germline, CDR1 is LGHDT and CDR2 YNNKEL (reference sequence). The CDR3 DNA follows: TGTGCCAGCAGCCAAGTAGGGCTTGGCTACACCTTC. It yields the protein CASSQVGLGYTF.

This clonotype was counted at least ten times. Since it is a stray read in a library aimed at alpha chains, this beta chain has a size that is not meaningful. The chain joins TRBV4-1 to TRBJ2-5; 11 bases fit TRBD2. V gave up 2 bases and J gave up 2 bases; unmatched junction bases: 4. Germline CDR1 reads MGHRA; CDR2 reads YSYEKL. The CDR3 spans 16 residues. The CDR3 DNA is TGCGCCAGCAGCCAACCGGGACTAGCGGAACAAGAGACCCAGTACTTC. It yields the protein CASSQPGLAEQETQYF.

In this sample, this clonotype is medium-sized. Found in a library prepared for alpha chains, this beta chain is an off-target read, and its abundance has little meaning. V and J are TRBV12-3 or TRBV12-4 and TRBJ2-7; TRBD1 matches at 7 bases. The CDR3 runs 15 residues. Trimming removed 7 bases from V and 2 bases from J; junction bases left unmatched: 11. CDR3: CASTNGTVPPYEQYF. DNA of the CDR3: TGTGCCAGCACCAATGGGACAGTTCCTCCCTACGAGCAGTACTTC.

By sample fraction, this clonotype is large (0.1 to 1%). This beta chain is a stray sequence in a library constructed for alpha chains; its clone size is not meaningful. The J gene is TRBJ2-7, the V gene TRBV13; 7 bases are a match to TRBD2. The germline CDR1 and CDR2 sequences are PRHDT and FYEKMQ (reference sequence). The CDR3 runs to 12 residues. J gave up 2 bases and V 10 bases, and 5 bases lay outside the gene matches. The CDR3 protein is CATGREPYEQYF. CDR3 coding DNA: TGTGCCACCGGGCGGGAGCCCTACGAGCAGTACTTC.

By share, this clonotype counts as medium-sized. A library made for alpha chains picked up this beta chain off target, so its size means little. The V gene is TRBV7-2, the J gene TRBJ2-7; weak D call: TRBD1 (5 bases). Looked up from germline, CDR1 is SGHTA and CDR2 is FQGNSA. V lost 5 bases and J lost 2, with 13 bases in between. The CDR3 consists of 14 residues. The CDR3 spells CASSLLPGPYEQYF. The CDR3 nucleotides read TGTGCCAGCAGCCTTCTCCCAGGGCCCTACGAGCAGTACTTC.

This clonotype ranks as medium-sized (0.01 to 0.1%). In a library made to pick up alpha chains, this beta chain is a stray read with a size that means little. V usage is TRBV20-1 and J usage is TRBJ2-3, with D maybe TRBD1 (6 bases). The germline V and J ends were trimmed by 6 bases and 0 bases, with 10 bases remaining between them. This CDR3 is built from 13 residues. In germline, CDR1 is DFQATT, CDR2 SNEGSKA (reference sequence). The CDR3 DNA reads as TGCAGTGCCTCACAGGGAAGCACAGATACGCAGTATTTT. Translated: CSASQGSTDTQYF.

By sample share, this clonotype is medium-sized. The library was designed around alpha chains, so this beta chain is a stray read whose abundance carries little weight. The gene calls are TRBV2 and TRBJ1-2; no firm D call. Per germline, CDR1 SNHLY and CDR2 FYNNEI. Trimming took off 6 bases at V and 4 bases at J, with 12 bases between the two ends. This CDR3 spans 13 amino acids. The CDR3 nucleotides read TGTGCCAGCAGAGCTCGAGAGGCCTATGGCTACACCTTC. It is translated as CASRAREAYGYTF.

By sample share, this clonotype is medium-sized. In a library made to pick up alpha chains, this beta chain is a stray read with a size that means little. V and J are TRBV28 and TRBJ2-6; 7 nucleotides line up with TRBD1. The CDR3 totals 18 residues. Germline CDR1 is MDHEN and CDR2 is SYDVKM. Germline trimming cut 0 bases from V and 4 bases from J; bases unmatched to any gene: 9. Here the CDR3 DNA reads TGTGCCAGCAGTTTATGGACAGGGAGCCCTGGAGGGGCCAACGTCCTGACTTTC. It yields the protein CASSLWTGSPGGANVLTF.

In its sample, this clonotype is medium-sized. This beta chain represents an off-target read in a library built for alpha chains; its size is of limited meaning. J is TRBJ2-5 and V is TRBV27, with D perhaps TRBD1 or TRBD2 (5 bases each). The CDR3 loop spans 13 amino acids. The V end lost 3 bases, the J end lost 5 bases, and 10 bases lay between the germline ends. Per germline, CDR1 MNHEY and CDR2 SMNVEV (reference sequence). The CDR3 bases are TGTGCCAGCAGTTTTTTCGGGGCCGAGACCCAGTACTTC. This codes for CASSFFGAETQYF.

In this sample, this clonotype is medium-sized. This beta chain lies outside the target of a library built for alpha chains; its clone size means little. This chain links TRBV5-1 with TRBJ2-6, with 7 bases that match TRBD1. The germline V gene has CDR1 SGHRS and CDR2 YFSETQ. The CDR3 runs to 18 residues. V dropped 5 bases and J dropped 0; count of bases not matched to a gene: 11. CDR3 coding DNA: TGCGCCAGCAGAAATAGACAGGGAACCAACTCTGGGGCCAACGTCCTGACTTTC. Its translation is CASRNRQGTNSGANVLTF.

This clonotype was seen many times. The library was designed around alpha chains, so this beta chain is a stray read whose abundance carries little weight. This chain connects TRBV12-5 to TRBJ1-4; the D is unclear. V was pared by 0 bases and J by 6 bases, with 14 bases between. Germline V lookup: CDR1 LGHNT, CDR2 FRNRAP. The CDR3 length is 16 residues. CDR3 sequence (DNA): TGTGCTAGTGGTTTGGTAGTAAGCGCCTCGCATGAAAAACTGTTTTTT. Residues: CASGLVVSASHEKLFF. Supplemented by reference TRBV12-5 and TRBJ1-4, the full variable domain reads DARVTQTPRHKVTEMGQEVTMRCQPILGHNTVFWYRQTMMQGLELLAYFRNRAPLDDSGMPKDRFSAEMPDATLATLKIQPSEPRDSAVYFCASGLVVSASHEKLFFGSGTQLSVL.

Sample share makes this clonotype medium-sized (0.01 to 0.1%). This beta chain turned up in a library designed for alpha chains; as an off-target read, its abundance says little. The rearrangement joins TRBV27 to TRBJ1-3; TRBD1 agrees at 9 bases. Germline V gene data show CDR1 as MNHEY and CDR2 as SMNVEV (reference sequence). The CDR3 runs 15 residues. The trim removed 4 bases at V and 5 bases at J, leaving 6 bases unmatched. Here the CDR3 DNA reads TGTGCCAGCAGTTCCAAGGGGACAGGGCGAAACACCATATATTTT. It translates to CASSSKGTGRNTIYF.

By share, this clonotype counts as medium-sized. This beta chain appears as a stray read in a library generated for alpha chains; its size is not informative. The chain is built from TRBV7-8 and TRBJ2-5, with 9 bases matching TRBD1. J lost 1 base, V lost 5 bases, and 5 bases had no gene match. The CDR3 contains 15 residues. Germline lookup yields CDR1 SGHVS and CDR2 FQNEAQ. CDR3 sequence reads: CASSKLQGAQETQYF. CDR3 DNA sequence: TGTGCCAGCAGCAAACTACAGGGGGCCCAAGAGACCCAGTACTTC.

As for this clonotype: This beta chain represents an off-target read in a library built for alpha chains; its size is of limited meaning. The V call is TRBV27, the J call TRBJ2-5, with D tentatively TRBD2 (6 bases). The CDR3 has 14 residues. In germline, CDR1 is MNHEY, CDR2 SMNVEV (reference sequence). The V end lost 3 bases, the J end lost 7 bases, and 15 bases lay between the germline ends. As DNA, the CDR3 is TGTGCCAGCAGTTTCTCCCCGATCGGGGGGACCCAGTACTTC. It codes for CASSFSPIGGTQYF.

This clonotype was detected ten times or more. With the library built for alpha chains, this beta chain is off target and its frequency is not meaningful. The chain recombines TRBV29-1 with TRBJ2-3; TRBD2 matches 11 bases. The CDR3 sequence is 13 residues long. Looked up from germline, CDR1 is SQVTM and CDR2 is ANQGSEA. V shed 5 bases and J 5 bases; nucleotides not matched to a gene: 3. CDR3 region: CSVRLAGIDTQYF. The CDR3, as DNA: TGCAGCGTTAGACTAGCGGGAATAGATACGCAGTATTTT.

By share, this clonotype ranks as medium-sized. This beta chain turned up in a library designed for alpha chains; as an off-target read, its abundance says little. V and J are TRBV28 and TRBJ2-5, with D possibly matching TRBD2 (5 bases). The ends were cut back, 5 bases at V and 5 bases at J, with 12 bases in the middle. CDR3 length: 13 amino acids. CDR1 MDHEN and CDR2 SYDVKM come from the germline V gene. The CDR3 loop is CASSPRRRETQYF. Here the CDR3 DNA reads TGTGCCAGCAGTCCAAGAAGGAGGGAGACCCAGTACTTC.

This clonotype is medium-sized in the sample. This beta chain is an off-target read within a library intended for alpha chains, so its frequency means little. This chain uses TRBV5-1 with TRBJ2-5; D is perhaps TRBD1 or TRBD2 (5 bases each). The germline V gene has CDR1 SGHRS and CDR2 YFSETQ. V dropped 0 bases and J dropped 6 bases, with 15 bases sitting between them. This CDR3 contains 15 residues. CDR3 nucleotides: TGCGCCAGCAGCTTGGGTGGGGGAGTGAGGAAGACCCAGTACTTC. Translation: CASSLGGGVRKTQYF.

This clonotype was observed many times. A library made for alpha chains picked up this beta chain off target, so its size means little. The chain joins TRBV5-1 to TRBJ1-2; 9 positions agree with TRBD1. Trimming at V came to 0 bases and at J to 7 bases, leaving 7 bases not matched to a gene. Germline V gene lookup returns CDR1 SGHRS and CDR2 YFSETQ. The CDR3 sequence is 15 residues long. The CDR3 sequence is CASSLDVQGASGYTF. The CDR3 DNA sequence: TGCGCCAGCAGCTTGGATGTACAGGGGGCTTCTGGCTACACCTTC. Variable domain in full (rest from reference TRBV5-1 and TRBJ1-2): KAGVTQTPRYLIKTRGQQVTLSCSPISGHRSVSWYQQTPGQGLQFLFEYFSETQRNKGNFPGRFSGRQFSNSRSEMNVSTLELGDSALYLCASSLDVQGASGYTFGSGTRLTVV.

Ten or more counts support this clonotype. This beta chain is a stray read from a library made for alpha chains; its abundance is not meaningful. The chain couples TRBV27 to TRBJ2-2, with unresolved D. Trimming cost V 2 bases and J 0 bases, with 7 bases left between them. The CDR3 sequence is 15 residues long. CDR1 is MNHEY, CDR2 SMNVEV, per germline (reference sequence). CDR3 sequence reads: CASSLGRSNTGELFF. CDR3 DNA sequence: TGTGCCAGCAGTTTAGGCAGGTCGAACACCGGGGAGCTGTTTTTT.

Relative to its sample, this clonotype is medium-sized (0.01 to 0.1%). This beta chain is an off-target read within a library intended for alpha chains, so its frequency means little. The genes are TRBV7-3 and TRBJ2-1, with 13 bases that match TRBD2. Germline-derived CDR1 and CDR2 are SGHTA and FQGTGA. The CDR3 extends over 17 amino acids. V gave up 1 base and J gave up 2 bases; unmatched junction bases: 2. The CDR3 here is CASSLRTSGGAYNEQFF. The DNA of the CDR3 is TGTGCCAGCAGCTTAAGGACTAGCGGGGGAGCCTACAATGAGCAGTTCTTC.

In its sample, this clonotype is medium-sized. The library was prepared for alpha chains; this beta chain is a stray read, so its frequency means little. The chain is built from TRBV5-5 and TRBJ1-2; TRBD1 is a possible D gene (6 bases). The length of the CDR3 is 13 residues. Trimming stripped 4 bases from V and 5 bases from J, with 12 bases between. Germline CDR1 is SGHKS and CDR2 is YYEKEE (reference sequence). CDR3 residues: CASSQTGRYGYTF. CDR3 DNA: TGTGCCAGCAGCCAAACAGGGAGATATGGCTACACCTTC. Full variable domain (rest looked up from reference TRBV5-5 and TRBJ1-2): DAGVTQSPTHLIKTRGQQVTLRCSPISGHKSVSWYQQVLGQGPQFIFQYYEKEERGRGNFPDRFSARQFPNYSSELNVNALLLGDSALYLCASSQTGRYGYTFGSGTRLTVV.

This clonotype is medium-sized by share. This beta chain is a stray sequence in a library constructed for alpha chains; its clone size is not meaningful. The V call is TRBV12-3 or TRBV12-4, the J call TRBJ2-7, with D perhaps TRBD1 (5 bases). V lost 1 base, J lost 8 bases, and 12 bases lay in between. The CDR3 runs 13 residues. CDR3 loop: CASSLVQGSKQYF. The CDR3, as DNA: TGTGCCAGCAGTTTAGTGCAGGGAAGTAAGCAGTACTTC.

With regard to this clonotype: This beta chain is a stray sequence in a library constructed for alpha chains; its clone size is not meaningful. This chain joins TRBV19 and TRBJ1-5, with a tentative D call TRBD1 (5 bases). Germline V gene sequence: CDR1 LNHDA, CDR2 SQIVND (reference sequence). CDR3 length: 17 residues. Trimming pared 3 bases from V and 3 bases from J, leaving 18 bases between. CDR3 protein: CASSIKKGVWDNQPQHF. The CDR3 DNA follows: TGTGCCAGTAGTATCAAAAAAGGGGTGTGGGACAATCAGCCCCAGCATTTT.

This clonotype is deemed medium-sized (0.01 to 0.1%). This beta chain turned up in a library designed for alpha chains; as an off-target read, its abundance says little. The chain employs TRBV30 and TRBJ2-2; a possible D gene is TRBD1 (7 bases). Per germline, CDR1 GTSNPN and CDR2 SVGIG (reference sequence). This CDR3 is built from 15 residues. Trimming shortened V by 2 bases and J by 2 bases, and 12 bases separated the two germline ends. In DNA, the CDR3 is TGTGCCTGGAGTCCCCAGGGGGGCAACACCGGGGAGCTGTTTTTT. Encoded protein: CAWSPQGGNTGELFF.

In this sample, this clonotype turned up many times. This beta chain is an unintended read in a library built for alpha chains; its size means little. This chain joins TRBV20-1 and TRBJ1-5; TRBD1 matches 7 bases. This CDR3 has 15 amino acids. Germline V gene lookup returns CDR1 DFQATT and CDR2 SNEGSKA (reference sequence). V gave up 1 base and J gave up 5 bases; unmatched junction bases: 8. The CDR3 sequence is CSARAPGQNYQPQHF. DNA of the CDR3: TGCAGTGCTAGAGCTCCGGGACAGAATTATCAGCCCCAGCATTTT.

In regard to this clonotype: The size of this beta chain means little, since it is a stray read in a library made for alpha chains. CDR3 sequence: CAISRSENTEAFF. CDR3 nucleotides: TGTGCCATCAGCCGTTCAGAGAACACTGAAGCTTTCTTT. V is TRBV10-3 and J is TRBJ1-1; D remains ambiguous. Germline V gene data show CDR1 as ENHRY and CDR2 as SYGVKD. CDR3 size: 13 residues. With 6 bases removed from V and 1 base from J, the gap between germline ends came to 9 bases.

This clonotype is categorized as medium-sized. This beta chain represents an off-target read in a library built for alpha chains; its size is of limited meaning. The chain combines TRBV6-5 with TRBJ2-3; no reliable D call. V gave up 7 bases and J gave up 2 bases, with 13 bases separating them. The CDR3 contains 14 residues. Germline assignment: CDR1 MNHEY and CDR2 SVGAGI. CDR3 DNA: TGTGCCAGCAAAATAGGGCTCTACACAGATACGCAGTATTTT. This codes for CASKIGLYTDTQYF.

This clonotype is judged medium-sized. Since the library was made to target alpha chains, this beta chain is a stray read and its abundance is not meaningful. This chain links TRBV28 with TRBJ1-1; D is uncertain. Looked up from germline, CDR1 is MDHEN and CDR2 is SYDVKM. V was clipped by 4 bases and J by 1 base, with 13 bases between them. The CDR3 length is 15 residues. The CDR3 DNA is TGTGCCAGCAGTTCCCCCTCGGGGTCGAACACTGAAGCTTTCTTT. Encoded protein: CASSSPSGSNTEAFF.